This passage covers 4 T cell receptor beta chains from one sample sequenced in a study of T cell changes during pregnancy in multiple sclerosis. Data came from immunoSEQ multiplex PCR; TCRdb stores just in-frame clones and leaves some out. The sample includes 20,000 to 25,000 clones, over 80% seen only once; the top ten take over 6%. Sequencing was performed on CD8+ T cells from peripheral blood mononuclear cells, taken in the third trimester of pregnancy. Every receptor here comes from a female donor with multiple sclerosis, enrolled in a pregnancy study.

This clone has only one observation. The chain links TRBV11-2 to TRBJ1-4; 7 nucleotides match TRBD1. J gave up 7 bases and V 6 bases, and 8 bases lay outside the gene matches. The germline CDR1 and CDR2 sequences are SGHAT and FQNNGV. The length of the CDR3 is 14 residues. DNA for the CDR3: TGTGCCAGCAGTCGACAGGGATCGGGTGAAAAACTGTTTTTT. It encodes CASSRQGSGEKLFF.

This chain uses TRBV6-5 with TRBJ2-5; 10 positions match TRBD1. The CDR3 consists of 15 residues. J gave up 1 base and V 6 bases, and 5 bases lay outside the gene matches. Germline CDR1 and CDR2: MNHEY and SVGAGI. The CDR3 coding sequence is TGTGCCAGCAGCATCGACAGGGGGCTCCAAGAGACCCAGTACTTC. This gives the protein CASSIDRGLQETQYF.

The chain recombines TRBV2 with TRBJ2-1; TRBD2 agrees at 7 bases. The CDR3 contains 15 residues. Germline V gene sequence: CDR1 SNHLY, CDR2 FYNNEI. Trimming removed 2 bases from V and 3 bases from J; junction bases left unmatched: 4. The CDR3 nucleotides are TGTGCCAGCAGTGAAAATGCGGGGGACTACAATGAGCAGTTCTTC. It yields the protein CASSENAGDYNEQFF.

This chain uses TRBV11-3 with TRBJ2-1; 7 bases fit TRBD2. Trimming removed 6 bases from V and 2 bases from J; junction bases left unmatched: 7. The CDR3 covers 15 residues. The germline V gene has CDR1 SGHNT and CDR2 YENEEA. CDR3 coding DNA: TGTGCCAGCAGTTCGCTAGCGGAGCCCTACAATGAGCAGTTCTTC. It is translated as CASSSLAEPYNEQFF.